One sample yielded the 19 T cell receptor beta chains listed below, sequenced in a study of response to subunit inactivated influenza vaccine. TCRdb independently ran MiXCR on the RT-PCR reads; one entry per CDR3 protein. The sample carries about 610,000 distinct CDR3 sequences, 12% to 15% recorded once. Sequenced material: PBMCs from blood, taken 11 to 12 days after vaccination. The receptor set was obtained from a man aged 45-65 years who received an inactivated influenza vaccine.

The chain has TRBV29-1 and TRBJ2-5, with D possibly TRBD1 on 5 matching bases. Between the trimmed V and J ends, which lost 7 bases and 5 bases, there was a span of 14 bases. Germline CDR1 is SQVTM and CDR2 is ANQGSEA. The CDR3 is 12 amino acids. The CDR3 DNA follows: TGCAGCGGCACCCAGGGTGGCGAGACCCAGTACTTC. Encoded protein: CSGTQGGETQYF.

This clonotype occurred a few times. V is TRBV4-3 and J is TRBJ2-1, with TRBD2 as a possible D gene (5 bases). Germline lookup yields CDR1 LGHNA and CDR2 YSLEER. Between the trimmed V and J ends, which lost 0 bases and 2 bases, there was a span of 11 bases. This CDR3 has 16 amino acids. The chain's CDR3 is CASSQDRTGTYNEQFF. CDR3 sequence (DNA): TGCGCCAGCAGCCAAGATCGAACGGGGACCTACAATGAGCAGTTCTTC.

This clonotype occurred many times. V gene TRBV12-3 or TRBV12-4 combines with J gene TRBJ1-1; TRBD1 matches at 7 bases. V gave up 4 bases and J gave up 0 bases; unmatched junction bases: 5. This CDR3 contains 15 residues. The CDR3 protein is CASSSGQVLNTEAFF. CDR3 coding DNA: TGTGCCAGCAGTTCCGGACAGGTGCTGAACACTGAAGCTTTCTTT.

This clonotype appeared a few times. The V and J genes are TRBV20-1 and TRBJ2-1, with 10 bases fitting TRBD2. CDR1 is DFQATT, CDR2 SNEGSKA, per germline (reference sequence). The CDR3 has 15 amino acids. Trimming at V came to 2 bases and at J to 7 bases, leaving 8 bases not matched to a gene. This CDR3 reads CSARHSSGRLNEQFF. CDR3 sequence (DNA): TGCAGTGCTAGACATAGTAGCGGGAGGTTAAATGAGCAGTTCTTC.

J is TRBJ2-7 and V is TRBV30; D call uncertain. This CDR3 has 11 residues. Germline CDR1 reads GTSNPN; CDR2 reads SVGIG (reference sequence). The V end lost 1 base, the J end lost 2 bases, and 3 bases lay between the germline ends. The CDR3 reads CAWSEAYEQYF. In DNA form, the CDR3 reads TGTGCCTGGAGTGAGGCCTACGAGCAGTACTTC.

The V and J genes are TRBV12-3 or TRBV12-4 and TRBJ2-1; D gene unclear. This CDR3 comprises 14 residues. Trimming left V 7 bases short and J 9 bases short, with 19 bases between. The CDR3 sequence: CASTDRSRFGEQFF. The CDR3 nucleotides read TGTGCCAGCACGGACCGATCCCGATTTGGTGAGCAGTTCTTC.

The table lists this clonotype with a few counts. The chain carries TRBV11-2 and TRBJ2-5; D is ambiguous. V was pared by 5 bases and J by 2 bases, with 15 bases between. Germline values: CDR1 SGHAT, CDR2 FQNNGV. The CDR3 has 15 residues. The CDR3: CASSPRYDEQETQYF. The CDR3 DNA reads TGTGCCAGCAGCCCCCGATACGACGAGCAAGAGACCCAGTACTTC.

The rearrangement uses TRBV12-3 or TRBV12-4 and TRBJ2-1, with TRBD2 identical over 7 bases. V trimming: 5 bases; J trimming: 7 bases; junction bases outside the gene matches: 8. The CDR3 totals 14 residues. The CDR3 is CASSLDSGRNEQFF. CDR3 in DNA: TGTGCCAGCAGTCTAGATAGCGGGCGGAATGAGCAGTTCTTC.

The chain couples TRBV5-1 to TRBJ2-7; D tentatively reads TRBD1 or TRBD2 (6 bases each). Germline CDR1 reads SGHRS; CDR2 reads YFSETQ. This CDR3 is built from 18 residues. Deletions cut 0 bases from V and 4 bases from J, with 23 bases between. In DNA, the CDR3 is TGCGCCAGCAGCTTGGAAGGTTCCGGGGGCGCGTCCTTTTACGAGCAGTACTTC. It encodes CASSLEGSGGASFYEQYF.

The rearrangement joins TRBV6-2 or TRBV6-3 to TRBJ2-3, with 10 positions matching TRBD2. V shed 6 bases, J shed 4 bases, and the junction held 7 bases outside the gene matches. There are 15 residues in the CDR3. The germline V gene encodes CDR1 MNHEY and CDR2 SVGEGT. The CDR3 sequence: CASRGLAGDADTQYF. The CDR3 bases are TGTGCCAGCAGAGGGCTAGCGGGGGACGCAGATACGCAGTATTTT.

This clonotype appeared a few times. The J gene is TRBJ2-7, the V gene TRBV28; D tentatively reads TRBD1 or TRBD2 (5 bases each). V lost 1 base and J lost 2, with 12 bases in between. The length of the CDR3 is 15 residues. Germline V gene sequence: CDR1 MDHEN, CDR2 SYDVKM. Written as DNA, the CDR3 is TGTGCCAGCAGTTTATCGGGGACCACAACCTACGAGCAGTACTTC. Translated: CASSLSGTTTYEQYF.

In its sample, this clonotype was seen a few times. V gene TRBV7-9 combines with J gene TRBJ2-4; 10 nucleotides agree with TRBD1. The ends lost 1 base at V and 3 bases at J; junction bases unmatched: 6. The CDR3 has 17 amino acids. The germline V gene has CDR1 SEHNR and CDR2 FQNEAQ (reference sequence). The CDR3 sequence is CASSLGLTGGDKNIQYF. In nucleotides, the CDR3 is TGTGCCAGCAGCTTAGGGTTGACAGGGGGCGACAAAAACATTCAGTACTTC.

The gene calls are TRBV6-6 and TRBJ2-7; no clear D. This CDR3 contains 12 residues. V shed 5 bases and J shed 3 bases, with 8 bases lying between them. Germline lookup yields CDR1 MNHNY and CDR2 SVGAGI (reference sequence). As DNA, the CDR3 is TGTGCCAGCAGTACTACTTACTACGAGCAGTACTTC. Translated: CASSTTYYEQYF.

Only a few counts were recorded for this clonotype. This chain links TRBV29-1 with TRBJ2-7; D may be TRBD1 (6 bases). V dropped 7 bases and J dropped 0 bases, with 10 bases sitting between them. This CDR3 is built from 12 residues. Germline CDR1 reads SQVTM; CDR2 reads ANQGSEA. CDR3: CSGRDNSYEQYF. For the CDR3, the DNA is TGCAGCGGCCGGGACAACTCCTACGAGCAGTACTTC.

Only a few counts were recorded for this clonotype. J is TRBJ2-2 and V is TRBV6-5; unclear D gene. The length of the CDR3 is 17 residues. The V gene's germline CDR1 is MNHEY and CDR2 SVGAGI. The V gene lost 3 bases and the J gene lost 1 base, with 15 bases spanning the gap. CDR3 amino acids: CASSYPPAERNTGELFF. The CDR3 DNA reads as TGTGCCAGCAGTTATCCCCCCGCAGAGCGGAACACCGGGGAGCTGTTTTTT.

This clonotype was counted only a few times. This chain uses TRBV5-1 with TRBJ2-7; 7 bases match TRBD2. The V segment lost 3 bases and the J segment 3 bases; nucleotides outside the gene matches: 6. This CDR3 spans 14 amino acids. CDR1 SGHRS and CDR2 YFSETQ come from the germline V gene. This CDR3 is CASSYGASGYEQYF. In DNA form, the CDR3 reads TGCGCCAGCAGCTACGGGGCTAGCGGCTACGAGCAGTACTTC. The full variable domain, its missing parts supplied by reference TRBV5-1 and TRBJ2-7, is KAGVTQTPRYLIKTRGQQVTLSCSPISGHRSVSWYQQTPGQGLQFLFEYFSETQRNKGNFPGRFSGRQFSNSRSEMNVSTLELGDSALYLCASSYGASGYEQYFGPGTRLTVT.

The chain is built from TRBV20-1 and TRBJ1-1; 7 bases align to TRBD1. This CDR3 comprises 14 residues. Germline V gives CDR1 DFQATT, CDR2 SNEGSKA (reference sequence). J lost 1 base, V lost 5 bases, and 7 bases had no gene match. CDR3 amino acids: CSAQKQGPNTEAFF. DNA of the CDR3: TGCAGTGCTCAAAAACAGGGGCCGAACACTGAAGCTTTCTTT.

The chain has TRBV6-2 or TRBV6-3 and TRBJ2-2; no clear D gene. Per germline, CDR1 MNHEY and CDR2 SVGEGT. V lost 0 bases, J lost 8 bases, and 4 bases lay in between. This CDR3 region has 12 residues. The CDR3 region is CASSYSMGELFF. As DNA, the CDR3 is TGTGCCAGCAGTTACTCTATGGGGGAGCTGTTTTTT.

This chain uses TRBV6-2 or TRBV6-3 with TRBJ1-1, with D unresolved. The CDR3 sequence is 13 residues long. Germline V gene sequence: CDR1 MNHEY, CDR2 SVGEGT. V was trimmed by 1 base and J by 5 bases, leaving 8 bases between them. The CDR3 sequence is CASSYWFGTEAFF. In DNA, the CDR3 is TGTGCCAGCAGTTACTGGTTCGGTACTGAAGCTTTCTTT.